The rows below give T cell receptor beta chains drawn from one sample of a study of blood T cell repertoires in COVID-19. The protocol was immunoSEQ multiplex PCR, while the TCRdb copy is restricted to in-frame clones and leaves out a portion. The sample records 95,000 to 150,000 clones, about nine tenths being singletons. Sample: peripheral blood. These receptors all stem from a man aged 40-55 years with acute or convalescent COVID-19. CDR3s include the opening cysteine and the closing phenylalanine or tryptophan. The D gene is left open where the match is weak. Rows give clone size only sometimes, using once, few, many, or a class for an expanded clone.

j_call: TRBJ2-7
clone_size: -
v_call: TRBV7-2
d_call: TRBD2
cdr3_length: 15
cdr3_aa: CASSGSGTSAYEQYF
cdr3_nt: TGTGCCAGCAGCGGATCCGGGACTAGCGCCTACGAGCAGTACTTC

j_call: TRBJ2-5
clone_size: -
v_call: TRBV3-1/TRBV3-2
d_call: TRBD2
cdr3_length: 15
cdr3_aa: CASSQGTLAEETQYF
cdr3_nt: TGTGCCAGCAGCCAAGGAACACTAGCGGAAGAGACCCAGTACTTC

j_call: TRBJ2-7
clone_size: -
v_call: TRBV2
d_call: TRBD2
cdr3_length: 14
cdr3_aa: CASSRWAGEGEQYF
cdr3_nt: TGTGCCAGCAGCCGGTGGGCGGGAGAGGGAGAGCAGTACTTC

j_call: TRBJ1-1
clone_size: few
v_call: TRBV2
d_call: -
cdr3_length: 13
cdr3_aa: CASRGRGNTEAFF
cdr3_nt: TGTGCCAGCAGAGGACGGGGGAACACTGAAGCTTTCTTT

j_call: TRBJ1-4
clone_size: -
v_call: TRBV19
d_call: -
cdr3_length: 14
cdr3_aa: CASSITGTNEKLFF
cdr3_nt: TGTGCCAGTAGTATAACAGGGACTAATGAAAAACTGTTTTTT

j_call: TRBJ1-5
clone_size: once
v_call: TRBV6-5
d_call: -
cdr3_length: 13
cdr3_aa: CASKGQARKPQHF
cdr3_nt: TGTGCCAGCAAGGGGCAGGCCCGAAAGCCCCAGCATTTT

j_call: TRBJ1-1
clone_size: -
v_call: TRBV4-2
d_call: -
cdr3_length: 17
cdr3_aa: CASSQDLGRVTNTEAFF
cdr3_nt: TGTGCCAGCAGCCAAGATCTCGGCAGGGTGACGAACACTGAAGCTTTCTTT

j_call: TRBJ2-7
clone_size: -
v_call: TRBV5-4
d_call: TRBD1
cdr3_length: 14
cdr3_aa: CASSLGQGANEQYF
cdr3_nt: TGTGCCAGCAGCTTGGGCCAGGGGGCCAACGAGCAGTACTTC

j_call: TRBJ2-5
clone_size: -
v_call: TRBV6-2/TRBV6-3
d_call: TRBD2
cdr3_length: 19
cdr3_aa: CASSYSNTPASGGIETQYF
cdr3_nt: TGTGCCAGCAGTTACTCTAACACCCCGGCTAGCGGGGGGATAGAGACCCAGTACTTC

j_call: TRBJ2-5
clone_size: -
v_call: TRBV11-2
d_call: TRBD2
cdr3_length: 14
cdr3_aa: CASSVSGRAETQYF
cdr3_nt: TGTGCCAGCAGCGTAAGCGGGAGGGCAGAGACCCAGTACTTC

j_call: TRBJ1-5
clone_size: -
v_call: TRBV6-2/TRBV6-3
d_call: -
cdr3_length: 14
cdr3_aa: CASSYFYSNQPQHF
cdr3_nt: TGTGCCAGCAGTTACTTTTATAGCAATCAGCCCCAGCATTTT

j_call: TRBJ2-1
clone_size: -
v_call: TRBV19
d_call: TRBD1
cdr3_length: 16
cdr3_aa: CASSPTQGASYNEQFF
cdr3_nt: TGTGCCAGTAGTCCTACACAGGGGGCCTCCTACAATGAGCAGTTCTTC

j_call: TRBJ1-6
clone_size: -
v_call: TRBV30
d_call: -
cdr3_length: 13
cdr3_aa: CACLPTGNSPLHF
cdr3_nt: TGTGCCTGCTTGCCCACGGGGAATTCACCCCTCCACTTT

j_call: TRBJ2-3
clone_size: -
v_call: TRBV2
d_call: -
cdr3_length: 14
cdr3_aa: CASFLTGLADTQYF
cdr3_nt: TGTGCCAGCTTTCTTACGGGACTGGCAGATACGCAGTATTTT

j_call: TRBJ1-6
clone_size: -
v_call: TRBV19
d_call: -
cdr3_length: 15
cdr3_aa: CASSPVPGLGSPLHF
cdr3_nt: TGTGCCAGTAGTCCAGTACCGGGGTTAGGATCACCCCTCCACTTT

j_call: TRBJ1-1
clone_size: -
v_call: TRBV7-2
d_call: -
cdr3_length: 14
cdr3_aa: CASSLTVENTEAFF
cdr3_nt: TGTGCCAGCAGCTTAACAGTTGAAAACACTGAAGCTTTCTTT

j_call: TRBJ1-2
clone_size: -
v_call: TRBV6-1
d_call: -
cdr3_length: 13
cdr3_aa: CASSEGRALGYTF
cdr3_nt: TGTGCCAGCAGTGAAGGGCGGGCCTTGGGCTACACCTTC

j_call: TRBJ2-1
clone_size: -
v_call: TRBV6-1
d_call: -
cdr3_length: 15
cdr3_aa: CASSEGQSIYNEQFF
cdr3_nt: TGTGCCAGCAGTGAAGGACAGTCCATCTACAATGAGCAGTTCTTC

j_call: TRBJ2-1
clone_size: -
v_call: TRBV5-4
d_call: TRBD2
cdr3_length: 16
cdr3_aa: CASSPPLAGVGNEQFF
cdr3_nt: TGTGCCAGCAGCCCCCCGCTTGCGGGAGTAGGCAATGAGCAGTTCTTC

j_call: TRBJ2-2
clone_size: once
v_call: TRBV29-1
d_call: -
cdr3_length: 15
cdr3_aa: CSVAERNTNTGELFF
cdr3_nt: TGCAGCGTTGCGGAGCGAAACACGAACACCGGGGAGCTGTTTTTT

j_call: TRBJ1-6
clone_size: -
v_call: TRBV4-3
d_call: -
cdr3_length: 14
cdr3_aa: CASSQGGGNSPLHF
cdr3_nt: TGCGCCAGCAGCCAAGGAGGCGGAAATTCACCCCTCCACTTT

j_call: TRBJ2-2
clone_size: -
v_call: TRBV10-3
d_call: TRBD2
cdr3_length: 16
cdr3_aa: CAISGVLRGGTGELFF
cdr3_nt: TGTGCCATCAGCGGAGTGTTGCGGGGGGGCACCGGGGAGCTGTTTTTT

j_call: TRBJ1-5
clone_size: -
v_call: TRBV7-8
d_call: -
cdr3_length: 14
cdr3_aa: CASSSGTHDQPQHF
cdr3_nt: TGTGCCAGCAGCTCCGGGACACATGATCAGCCCCAGCATTTT

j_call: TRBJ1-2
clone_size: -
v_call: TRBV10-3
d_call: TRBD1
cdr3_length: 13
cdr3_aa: CAITRQGDYGYTF
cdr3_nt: TGTGCCATCACGAGACAGGGAGACTATGGCTACACCTTC

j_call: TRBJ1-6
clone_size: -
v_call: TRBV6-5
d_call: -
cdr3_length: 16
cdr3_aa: CASSLRQDRFGSPLHF
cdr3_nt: TGTGCCAGCAGTTTAAGACAGGATCGTTTTGGTTCACCCCTCCACTTT

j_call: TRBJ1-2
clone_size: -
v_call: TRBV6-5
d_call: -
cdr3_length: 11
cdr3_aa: CASFGGDGYTF
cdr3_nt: TGTGCCAGCTTTGGGGGGGACGGCTACACCTTC

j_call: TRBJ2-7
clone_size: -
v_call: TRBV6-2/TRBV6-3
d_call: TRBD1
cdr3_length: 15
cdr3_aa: CASSSIQGASREQYF
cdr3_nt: TGTGCCAGCAGTTCGATCCAGGGGGCTTCGAGGGAGCAGTACTTC

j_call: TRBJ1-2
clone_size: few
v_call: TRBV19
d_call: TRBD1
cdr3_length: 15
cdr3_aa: CASRESGGAGYGYTF
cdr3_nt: TGTGCCAGCCGAGAGTCAGGGGGCGCTGGGTATGGCTACACCTTC

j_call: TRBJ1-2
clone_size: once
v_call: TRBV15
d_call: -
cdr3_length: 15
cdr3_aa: CATSRRAGANYGYTF
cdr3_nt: TGTGCCACCAGCCGTCGGGCAGGGGCTAACTATGGCTACACCTTC

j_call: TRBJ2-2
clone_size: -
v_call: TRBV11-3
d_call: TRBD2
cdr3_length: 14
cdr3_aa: CASSTGRAGGELFF
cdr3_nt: TGTGCCAGCAGTACCGGGAGGGCCGGCGGGGAGCTGTTTTTT

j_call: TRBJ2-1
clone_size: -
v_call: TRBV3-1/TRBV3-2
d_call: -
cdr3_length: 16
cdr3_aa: CASSQDLAETYNEQFF
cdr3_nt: TGTGCCAGCAGCCAAGATTTAGCGGAAACCTACAATGAGCAGTTCTTC

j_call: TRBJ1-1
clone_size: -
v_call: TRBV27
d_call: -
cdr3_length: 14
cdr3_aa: CASSLSWGRTEAFF
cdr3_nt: TGTGCCAGCAGTTTATCGTGGGGGAGGACTGAAGCTTTCTTT

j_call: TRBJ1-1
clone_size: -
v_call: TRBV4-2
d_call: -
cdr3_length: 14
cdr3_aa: CASSQREGYTEAFF
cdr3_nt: TGTGCCAGCAGCCAGAGGGAGGGATACACTGAAGCTTTCTTT

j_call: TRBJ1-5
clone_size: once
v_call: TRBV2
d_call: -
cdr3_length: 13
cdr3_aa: CASSGGINQPQHF
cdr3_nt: TGTGCCAGCAGTGGCGGAATTAATCAGCCCCAGCATTTT

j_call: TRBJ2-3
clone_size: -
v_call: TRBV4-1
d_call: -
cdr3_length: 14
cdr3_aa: CASSQLEGEDTQYF
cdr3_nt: TGCGCCAGCAGCCAATTAGAGGGGGAGGATACGCAGTATTTT

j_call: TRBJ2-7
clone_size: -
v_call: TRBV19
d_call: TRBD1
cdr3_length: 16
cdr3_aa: CASSTYPGTGTYEQYF
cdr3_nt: TGTGCCAGTAGTACCTACCCCGGGACAGGGACCTACGAGCAGTACTTC

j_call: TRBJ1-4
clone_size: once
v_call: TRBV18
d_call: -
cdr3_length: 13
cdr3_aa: CASLRQNGEKLFF
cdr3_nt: TGTGCCAGCCTCCGACAGAATGGAGAAAAACTGTTTTTT

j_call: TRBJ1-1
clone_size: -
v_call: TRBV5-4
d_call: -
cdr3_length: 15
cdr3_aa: CASSLATAGTTEAFF
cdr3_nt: TGTGCCAGCAGCTTGGCCACCGCGGGGACCACTGAAGCTTTCTTT

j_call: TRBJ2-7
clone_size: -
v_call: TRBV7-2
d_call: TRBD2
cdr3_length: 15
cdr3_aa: CASSLAFAGGPTPYF
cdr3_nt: TGTGCCAGCAGCTTAGCGTTCGCGGGAGGACCCACCCCGTACTTC

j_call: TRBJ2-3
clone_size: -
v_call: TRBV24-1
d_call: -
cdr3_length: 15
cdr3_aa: CATSDPGQSTDTQYF
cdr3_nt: TGTGCCACCAGTGATCCGGGACAATCCACAGATACGCAGTATTTT

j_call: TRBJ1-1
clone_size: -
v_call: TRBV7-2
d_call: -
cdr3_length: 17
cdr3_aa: CASSLRRTVSLNTEAFF
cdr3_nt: TGTGCCAGCAGCTTAAGGAGGACCGTCTCGTTGAACACTGAAGCTTTCTTT

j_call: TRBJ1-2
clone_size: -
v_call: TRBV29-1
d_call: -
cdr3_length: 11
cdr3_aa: CSVVALYGYTF
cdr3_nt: TGCAGCGTTGTGGCATTATATGGCTACACCTTC

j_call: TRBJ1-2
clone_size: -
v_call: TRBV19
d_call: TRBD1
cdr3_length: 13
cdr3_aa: CASRSDRGPGYTF
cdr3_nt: TGTGCCAGTAGATCGGACAGGGGCCCTGGCTACACCTTC

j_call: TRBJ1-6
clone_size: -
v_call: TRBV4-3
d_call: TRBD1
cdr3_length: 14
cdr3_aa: CASSQRQGASPLHF
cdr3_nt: TGCGCCAGCAGCCAACGACAGGGGGCATCACCCCTCCACTTT

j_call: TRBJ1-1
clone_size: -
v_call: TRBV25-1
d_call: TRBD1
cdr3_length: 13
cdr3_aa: CASSLGGRGEAFF
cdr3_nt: TGTGCCAGCAGCCTAGGCGGCAGGGGGGAAGCTTTCTTT